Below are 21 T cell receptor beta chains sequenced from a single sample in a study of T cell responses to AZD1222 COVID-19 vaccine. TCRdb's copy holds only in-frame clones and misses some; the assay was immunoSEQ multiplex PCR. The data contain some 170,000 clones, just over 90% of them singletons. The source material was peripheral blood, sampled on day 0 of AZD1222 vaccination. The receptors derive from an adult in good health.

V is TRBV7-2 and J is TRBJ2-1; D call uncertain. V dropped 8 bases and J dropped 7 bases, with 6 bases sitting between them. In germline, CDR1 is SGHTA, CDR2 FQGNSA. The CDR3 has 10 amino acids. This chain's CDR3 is CASGQNEQFF. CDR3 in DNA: TGTGCCAGCGGGCAGAATGAGCAGTTCTTC.

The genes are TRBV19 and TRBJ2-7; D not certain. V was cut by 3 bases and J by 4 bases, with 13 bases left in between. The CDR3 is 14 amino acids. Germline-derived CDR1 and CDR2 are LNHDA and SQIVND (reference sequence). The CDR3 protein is CASSIVKGPYEQYF. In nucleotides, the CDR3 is TGTGCCAGTAGTATCGTGAAGGGCCCGTACGAGCAGTACTTC. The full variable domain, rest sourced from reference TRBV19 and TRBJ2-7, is DGGITQSPKYLFRKEGQNVTLSCEQNLNHDAMYWYRQDPGQGLRLIYYSQIVNDFQKGDIAEGYSVSREKKESFPLTVTSAQKNPTAFYLCASSIVKGPYEQYFGPGTRLTVT.

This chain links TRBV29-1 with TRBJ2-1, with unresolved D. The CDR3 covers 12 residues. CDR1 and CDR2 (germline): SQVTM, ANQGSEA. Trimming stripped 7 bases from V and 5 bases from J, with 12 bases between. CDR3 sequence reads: CSGTESDNEQFF. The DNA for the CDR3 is TGCAGCGGGACGGAATCGGACAATGAGCAGTTCTTC.

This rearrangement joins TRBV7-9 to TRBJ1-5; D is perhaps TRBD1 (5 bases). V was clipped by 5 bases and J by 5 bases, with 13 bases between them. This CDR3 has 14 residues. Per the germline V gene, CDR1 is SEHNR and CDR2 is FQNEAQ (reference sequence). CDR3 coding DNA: TGTGCCAGCAGCCGGGACGCAGGCGATCAGCCCCAGCATTTT. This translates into CASSRDAGDQPQHF.

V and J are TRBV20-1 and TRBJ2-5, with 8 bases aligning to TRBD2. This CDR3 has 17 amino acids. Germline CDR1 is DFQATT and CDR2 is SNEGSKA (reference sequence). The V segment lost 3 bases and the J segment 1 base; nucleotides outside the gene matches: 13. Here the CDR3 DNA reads TGCAGTGCTAGTGTCCGGACGGGAGGGCTGAGCCAAGAGACCCAGTACTTC. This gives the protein CSASVRTGGLSQETQYF.

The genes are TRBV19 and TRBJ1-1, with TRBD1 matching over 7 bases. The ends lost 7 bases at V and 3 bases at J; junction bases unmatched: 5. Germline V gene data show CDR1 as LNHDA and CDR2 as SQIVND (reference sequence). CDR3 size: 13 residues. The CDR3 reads CASTPTGDTEAFF. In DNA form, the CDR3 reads TGTGCCAGTACTCCCACAGGGGACACTGAAGCTTTCTTT.

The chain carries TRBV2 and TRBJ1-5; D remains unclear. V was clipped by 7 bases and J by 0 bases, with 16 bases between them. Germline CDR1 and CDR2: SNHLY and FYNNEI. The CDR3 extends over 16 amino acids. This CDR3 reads CASKFSALYSNQPQHF. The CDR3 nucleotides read TGTGCCAGCAAATTTAGCGCTTTATATAGCAATCAGCCCCAGCATTTT.

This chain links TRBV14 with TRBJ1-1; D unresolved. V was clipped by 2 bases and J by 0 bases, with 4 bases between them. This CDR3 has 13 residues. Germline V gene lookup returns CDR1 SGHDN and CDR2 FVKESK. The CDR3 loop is CASSQSLNTEAFF. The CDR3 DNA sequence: TGTGCCAGCAGCCAATCCCTGAACACTGAAGCTTTCTTT. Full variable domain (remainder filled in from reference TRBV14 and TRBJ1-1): EAGVTQFPSHSVIEKGQTVTLRCDPISGHDNLYWYRRVMGKEIKFLLHFVKESKQDESGMPNNRFLAERTGGTYSTLKVQPAELEDSGVYFCASSQSLNTEAFFGQGTRLTVV.

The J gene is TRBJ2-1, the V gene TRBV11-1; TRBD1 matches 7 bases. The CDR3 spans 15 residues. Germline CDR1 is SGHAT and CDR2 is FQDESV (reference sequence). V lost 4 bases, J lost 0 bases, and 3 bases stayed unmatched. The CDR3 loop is CASSSGGLSYNEQFF. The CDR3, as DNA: TGTGCCAGCAGCTCAGGGGGTCTCTCCTACAATGAGCAGTTCTTC.

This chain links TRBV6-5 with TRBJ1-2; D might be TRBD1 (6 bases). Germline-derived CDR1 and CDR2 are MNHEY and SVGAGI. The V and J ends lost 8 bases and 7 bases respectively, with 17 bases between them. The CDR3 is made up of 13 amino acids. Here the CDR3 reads CASRASGEAGYTF. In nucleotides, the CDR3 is TGTGCCAGCCGCGCGTCAGGGGAAGCTGGCTACACCTTC.

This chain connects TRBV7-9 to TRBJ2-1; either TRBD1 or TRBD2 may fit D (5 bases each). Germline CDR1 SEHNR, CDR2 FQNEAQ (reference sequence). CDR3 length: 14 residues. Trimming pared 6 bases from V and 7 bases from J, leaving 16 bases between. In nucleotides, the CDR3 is TGTGCCAGCAGACAACCCAGTGGGGGTAATGAGCAGTTCTTC. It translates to CASRQPSGGNEQFF. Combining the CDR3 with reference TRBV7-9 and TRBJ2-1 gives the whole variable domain DTGVSQNPRHKITKRGQNVTFRCDPISEHNRLYWYRQTLGQGPEFLTYFQNEAQLEKSRLLSDRFSAERPKGSFSTLEIQRTEQGDSAMYLCASRQPSGGNEQFFGPGTRLTVL.

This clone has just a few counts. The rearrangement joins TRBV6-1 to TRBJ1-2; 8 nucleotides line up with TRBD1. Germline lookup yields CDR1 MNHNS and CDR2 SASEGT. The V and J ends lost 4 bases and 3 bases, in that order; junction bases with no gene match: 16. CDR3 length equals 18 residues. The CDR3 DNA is TGTGCCAGCAGTGGACGGGTGGCAGGGGGCAGATTGGACTATGGCTACACCTTC. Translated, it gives CASSGRVAGGRLDYGYTF.

The CDR3 nucleotides read TGTGCCAGCATGCGGGTAGAAGCTTTCTTT. It specifies CASMRVEAFF. The chain links TRBV2 to TRBJ1-1; D is uncertain. V was pared by 7 bases and J by 8 bases, with 8 bases between. The CDR3 is 10 amino acids. The germline V gene encodes CDR1 SNHLY and CDR2 FYNNEI.

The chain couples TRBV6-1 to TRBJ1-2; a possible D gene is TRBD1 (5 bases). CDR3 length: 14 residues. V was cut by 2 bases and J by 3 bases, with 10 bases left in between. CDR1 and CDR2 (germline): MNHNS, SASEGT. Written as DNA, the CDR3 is TGTGCCAGCAGTGAATGGCAGGGTTACTATGGCTACACCTTC. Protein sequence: CASSEWQGYYGYTF.

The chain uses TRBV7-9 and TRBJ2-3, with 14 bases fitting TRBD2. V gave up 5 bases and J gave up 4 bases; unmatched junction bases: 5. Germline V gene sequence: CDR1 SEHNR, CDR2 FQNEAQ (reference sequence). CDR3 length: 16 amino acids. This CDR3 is CASSVGTSGSPDTQYF. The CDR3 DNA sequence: TGTGCCAGCAGCGTAGGGACTAGCGGGAGCCCAGATACGCAGTATTTT.

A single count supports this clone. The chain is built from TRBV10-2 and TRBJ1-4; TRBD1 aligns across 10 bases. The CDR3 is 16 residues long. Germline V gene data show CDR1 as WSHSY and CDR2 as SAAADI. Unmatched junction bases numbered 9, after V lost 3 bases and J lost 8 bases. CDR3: CASSDPIGTGAEKLFF. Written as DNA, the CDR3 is TGCGCCAGCAGTGACCCCATTGGGACAGGGGCAGAAAAACTGTTTTTT.

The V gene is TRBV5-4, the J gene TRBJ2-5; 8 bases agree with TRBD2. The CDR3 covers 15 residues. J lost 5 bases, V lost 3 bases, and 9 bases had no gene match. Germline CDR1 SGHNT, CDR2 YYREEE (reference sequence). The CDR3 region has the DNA TGTGCCAGCAGCTCCCCGGGGGGGGCCAGCGAGACCCAGTACTTC. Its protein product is CASSSPGGASETQYF.

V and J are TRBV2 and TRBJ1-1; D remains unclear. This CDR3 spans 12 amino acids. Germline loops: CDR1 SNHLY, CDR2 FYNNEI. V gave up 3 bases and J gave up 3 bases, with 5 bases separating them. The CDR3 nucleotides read TGTGCCAGCAGTGAGGAATACACTGAAGCTTTCTTT. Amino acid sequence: CASSEEYTEAFF.

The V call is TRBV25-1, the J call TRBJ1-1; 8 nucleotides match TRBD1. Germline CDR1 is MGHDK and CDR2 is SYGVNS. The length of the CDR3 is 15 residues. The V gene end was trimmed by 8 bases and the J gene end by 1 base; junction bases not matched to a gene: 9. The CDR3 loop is CASFATGTGNTEAFF. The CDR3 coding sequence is TGTGCCAGCTTCGCCACCGGGACAGGGAACACTGAAGCTTTCTTT.

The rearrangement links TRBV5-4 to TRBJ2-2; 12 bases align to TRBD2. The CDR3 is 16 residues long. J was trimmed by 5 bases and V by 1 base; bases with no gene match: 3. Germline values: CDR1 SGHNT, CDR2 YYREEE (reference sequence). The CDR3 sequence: CASSLPTSGSTGELFF. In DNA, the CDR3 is TGTGCCAGCAGCTTGCCGACTAGCGGGAGTACCGGGGAGCTGTTTTTT.

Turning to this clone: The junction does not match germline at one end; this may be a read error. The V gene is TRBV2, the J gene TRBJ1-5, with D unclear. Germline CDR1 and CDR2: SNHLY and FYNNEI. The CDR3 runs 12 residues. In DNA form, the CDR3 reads TGTGCCAGCAGTGAAAATGTGGGGTCTCAAAATTTT. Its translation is CASSENVGSQNF. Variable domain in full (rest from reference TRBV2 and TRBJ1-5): EPEVTQTPSHQVTQMGQEVILRCVPISNHLYFYWYRQILGQKVEFLVSFYNNEISEKSEIFDDQFSVERPDGSNFTLKIRSTKLEDSAMYFCASSENVGSQNFGDGTRLSIL.